This T cell receptor (beta chain) emerged from a study of response to subunit inactivated influenza vaccine. TCRdb re-analysed the RT-PCR reads in MiXCR, keeping a single row per CDR3 protein. The repertoire holds 200,000 to 300,000 distinct CDR3 sequences, with about 12% as singletons. Regarding the study as a whole: Only a handful of new T cells, the authors suggested, are recruited with each seasonal influenza vaccination.

This clonotype has a count of ten or more. Its target is unknown. The V and J ends lost 6 bases and 3 bases respectively, with 14 bases between them. CDR1 is DFQATT, CDR2 SNEGSKA, per germline (reference sequence). The CDR3 contains 14 residues. This TCR came from a man in his fifties or sixties who received an inactivated influenza vaccine. The chain combines TRBV20-1 with TRBJ2-2; D could derive from TRBD1 or TRBD2 (5 bases each). The source was non-naive T cells sorted from PBMCs, collected approximately 15 days before vaccination. The CDR3 is CSAIRDGYTGELFF. DNA for the CDR3: TGCAGTGCAATCCGGGACGGGTACACCGGGGAGCTGTTTTTT.